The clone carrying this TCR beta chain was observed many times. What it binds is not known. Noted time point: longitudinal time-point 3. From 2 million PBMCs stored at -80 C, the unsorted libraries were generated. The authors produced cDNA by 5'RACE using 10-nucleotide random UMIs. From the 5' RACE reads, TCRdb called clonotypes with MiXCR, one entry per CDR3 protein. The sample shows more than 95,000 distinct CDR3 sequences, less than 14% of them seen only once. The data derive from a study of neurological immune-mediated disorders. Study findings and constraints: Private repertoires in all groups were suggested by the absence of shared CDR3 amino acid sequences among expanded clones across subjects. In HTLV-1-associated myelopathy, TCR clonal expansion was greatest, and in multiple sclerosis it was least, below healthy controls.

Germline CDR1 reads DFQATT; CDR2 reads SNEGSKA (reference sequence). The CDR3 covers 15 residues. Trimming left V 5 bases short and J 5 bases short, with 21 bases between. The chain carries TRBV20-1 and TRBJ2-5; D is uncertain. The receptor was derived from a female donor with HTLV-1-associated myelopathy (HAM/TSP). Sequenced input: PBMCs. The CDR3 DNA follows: TGCAGTGCTTGTATGGGATTTGACGCCCGGGAGACCCAGTACTTC. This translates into CSACMGFDARETQYF.